This T cell receptor (beta chain) was observed in a study of cytomegalovirus exposure and HLA in healthy donors. General study points: Most TCR sequences showed up rarely, but some public TCRs showed up in many donors. There were a few CMV-associated chains whose specificity for CMV antigens was confirmed in vitro. In a later analysis, first-cohort TCR clusters were found to tend to co-occur in the approximately 120 validation repertoires.

Here immunoSEQ multiplex PCR was the method, and the copy in TCRdb shows in-frame clones only, minus some. The sample has 300,000 to 400,000 clones, more than 80% seen once. Trimming cost V 1 base and J 6 bases, with 13 bases left between them. The CDR3 sequence is 13 residues long. Germline lookup yields CDR1 SQVTM and CDR2 ANQGSEA. Comment on this clone: Its antigen remains unidentified.

From the roughly 120-subject validation cohort, which was separate from the approximately 720-subject first cohort, the donors were drawn. The chain employs TRBV29-1 and TRBJ2-7; D is perhaps TRBD1 (6 bases). The sequence derives from a woman under 30 in good health and CMV-seronegative. The sample comprised PBMCs. As DNA, the CDR3 is TGCAGCGTTGAAGGGGACAAGAGTGGCGAGCAGTACTTC. This sequence encodes CSVEGDKSGEQYF.